Sequencing of this T cell receptor (beta chain) was carried out in a study of shared clonotypes between healthy human individuals. Study results and caveats: The researchers took only blood, and tissue repertoires probably look different.

This CDR3 is 16 amino acids long. Germline V gives CDR1 GTSNPN, CDR2 SVGIG (reference sequence). All of the donors resided in Nashville, Tennessee, and each was a Caucasian adult. Concerning this clone: Its target is unknown.

This table comes from immunoSEQ multiplex PCR, and its TCRdb copy is limited to in-frame clones, with some not included. The repertoire holds some 2,500,000 clones, with around 90% as singletons. The J gene is TRBJ2-5, the V gene TRBV30; D call uncertain. TRBJ2-7 explains the end of the DNA better; the J call may be wrong. The clonotype originates from a man between 18 and 29 years old in good health. Some clones in this sample may be carry-over from other donors' samples. The sequenced sample was naive CD4+ T cells from PBMCs. As to subset: CD45RA+ positively selected. The CDR3: CAWSVRGFSPNYEQYF. For the CDR3, the DNA is TGTGCCTGGAGTGTACGCGGATTTTCCCCTAACTACGAGCAGTACTTC.